This T cell receptor beta chain was recovered during a study of blood T cells in healthy people across ages. Together with a sample-barcoded 5' primer, a J-beta primer mix was included in a second PCR lasting about 6 to 11 cycles. Each CDR3 protein is one row after TCRdb ran MiXCR on the 5' RACE reads. Among about 640,000 distinct CDR3 sequences listed, approximately 40% were seen once. CDR1 and CDR2 (germline): DFQATT, SNEGSKA (reference sequence). This CDR3 comprises 15 residues. Regarding the study as a whole: Leaving the PBMCs unsorted stopped any conclusive comparison of naive versus antigen-experienced cells. TCR beta diversity, measured per million T cells, fell in a roughly linear way with age.

As concerns this clonotype: Its target is unknown.

Sequenced material: blood. The sequence derives from a man aged 80 or over in good health. The chain joins TRBV20-1 to TRBJ2-4; 12 nucleotides match TRBD2. Near its end, the DNA agrees better with TRBJ2-7, so the J call may be wrong. CDR3 nucleotides: TGCAGTGCTAGACCTCTAGCGGGAGGGGCCTACGAGCAGTACTTC. Its translation: CSARPLAGGAYEQYF.